A single sample gave rise to the 4 T cell receptor beta chains below, sequenced in a study of graft-versus-host responses after intestinal transplantation. The method was immunoSEQ multiplex PCR; TCRdb's version includes in-frame clones alone and lacks a portion of them. The sample records tens of thousands of clones, 75% to 95% being singletons. The material was PBMCs, obtained 662 days after intestinal transplant. The receptors come from a human patient who received an intestinal transplant, so some T cells may come from the graft donor.

This clone was seen a few times. The V and J genes are TRBV5-1 and TRBJ2-5; no reliable D call. The CDR3 spans 11 residues. The V gene lost 5 bases and the J gene lost 4 bases, with 6 bases spanning the gap. In germline, CDR1 is SGHRS, CDR2 YFSETQ. The CDR3 spells CASREAETQYF. CDR3 DNA: TGCGCCAGCAGAGAGGCAGAGACCCAGTACTTC.

The sample holds one count of this clone. The chain has TRBV6-5 and TRBJ2-7; weak D call: TRBD2 (5 bases). This CDR3 comprises 13 residues. Germline CDR1 MNHEY, CDR2 SVGAGI. Trimming cost V 0 bases and J 4 bases, with 7 bases left between them. The CDR3, as DNA: TGTGCCAGCAGTTACTCGGAGGAGTACGAGCAGTACTTC. It translates to CASSYSEEYEQYF.

The chain is built from TRBV5-4 and TRBJ1-1; possible D gene TRBD1, 6 bases. CDR3 length: 14 amino acids. Looked up from germline, CDR1 is SGHNT and CDR2 is YYREEE (reference sequence). Trimming took 3 bases from V and 2 from J, leaving 11 bases between them. CDR3 in amino acids: CASSSGQRNTEAFF. CDR3 bases: TGTGCCAGCAGCTCGGGACAAAGAAACACTGAAGCTTTCTTT.

This chain joins TRBV6-4 and TRBJ2-3; the D gene is possibly TRBD1 (6 bases). Trimming left V 3 bases short and J 2 bases short, with 6 bases between. CDR1 is MRHNA, CDR2 SNTAGT, per germline. CDR3 length: 13 amino acids. The CDR3 sequence is CASSEGATDTQYF. CDR3 bases: TGTGCCAGCAGTGAGGGGGCCACAGATACGCAGTATTTT.